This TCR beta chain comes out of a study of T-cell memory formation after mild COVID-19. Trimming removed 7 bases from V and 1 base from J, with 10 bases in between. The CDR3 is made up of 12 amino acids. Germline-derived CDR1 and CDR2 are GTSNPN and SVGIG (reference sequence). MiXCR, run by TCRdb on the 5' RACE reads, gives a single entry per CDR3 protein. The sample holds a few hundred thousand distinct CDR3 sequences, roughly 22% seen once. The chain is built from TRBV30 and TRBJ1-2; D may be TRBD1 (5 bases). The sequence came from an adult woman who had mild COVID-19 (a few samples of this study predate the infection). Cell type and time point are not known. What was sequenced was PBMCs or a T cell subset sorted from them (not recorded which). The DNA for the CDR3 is TGTGCCTCCGACAGTGTTAACTATGGCTACACCTTC. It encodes CASDSVNYGYTF.